The 16 T cell receptor beta chains reported below all come from one sample, sequenced in a study of blood T cell repertoires in COVID-19 (dated by TCRdb to 2019 to 2021). The library was obtained by the immunoSEQ multiplex PCR assay. Sourced from immuneACCESS, this table was stored by TCRdb with only in-frame sequences that have V and J called. A share of the clones is absent; for the studies checked, an unresolved V gene accounts for under half, and the remainder has no known explanation. In this sample the table shows under 200,000 clones, 90% of which occur a single time. The top ten hold roughly 0.56% of the sample. Material: peripheral blood. These receptors were obtained from a man in his fifties with acute or convalescent COVID-19.

There are a few counts of this clone. The rearrangement links TRBV3-1 (or the pseudogene TRBV3-2) to TRBJ2-7; 11 bases are shared with TRBD2. Germline-derived CDR1 and CDR2 are LGHDT and YNNKEL (reference sequence). The CDR3 sequence is 15 residues long. The V segment lost 1 base and the J segment 9 bases; nucleotides outside the gene matches: 8. The CDR3 loop reads CASSQGTSGGGRQYF. In nucleotides, the CDR3 is TGTGCCAGCAGCCAAGGAACTAGCGGGGGTGGGCGGCAGTACTTC.

In regard to this clone: At one end, the junction sequence differs from germline, possibly due to a read error. The J gene is TRBJ2-3, the V gene TRBV5-8; D is unresolved. CDR1 SGHTS and CDR2 YDEGEE come from the germline V gene. The CDR3 length is 15 residues. The CDR3: CANSLGLESTDTQYF. The DNA for the CDR3 is TGTGCCAACAGCTTGGGCCTAGAGAGCACAGATACGCAGTATTTT. The whole variable domain, filled in from reference TRBV5-8 and TRBJ2-3, reads EAGVTQSPTHLIKTRGQQATLRCSPISGHTSVYWYQQALGLGLQFLLWYDEGEERNRGNFPPRFSGRQFPNYSSELNVNALELEDSALYLCANSLGLESTDTQYFGPGTRLTVL.

The chain links TRBV27 to TRBJ2-2; TRBD1 agrees at 7 bases. J lost 3 bases, V lost 4 bases, and 5 bases had no gene match. The germline CDR1 and CDR2 sequences are MNHEY and SMNVEV (reference sequence). This CDR3 spans 15 amino acids. The CDR3 reads CASSYRGRDTGELFF. The CDR3 DNA is TGTGCCAGCAGTTACAGGGGAAGGGACACCGGGGAGCTGTTTTTT.

This chain links TRBV10-1 with TRBJ2-2; TRBD1 agrees at 7 bases. This CDR3 spans 16 amino acids. With 6 bases clipped from V and 0 bases from J, the junction kept 7 bases outside the gene matches. From germline, CDR1 is WNHNN and CDR2 SYGVQD (reference sequence). CDR3 region: CASSLHGTANTGELFF. CDR3 nucleotides: TGCGCCAGCAGCCTGCACGGGACAGCGAACACCGGGGAGCTGTTTTTT.

CDR3 DNA sequence: TGTGCCAGCAGCCAAGAGCTGGGGACAGTGTACAATGAGCAGTTCTTC. This encodes CASSQELGTVYNEQFF. The chain couples TRBV14 to TRBJ2-1, with 7 bases lining up with TRBD1. The CDR3 covers 16 residues. In germline, CDR1 is SGHDN, CDR2 FVKESK. With 0 bases clipped from V and 4 bases from J, the junction kept 6 bases outside the gene matches.

This clone was picked up one time. The chain recombines TRBV9 with TRBJ2-7; D unresolved. Germline V gene sequence: CDR1 SGDLS, CDR2 YYNGEE. With 4 bases removed from V and 3 bases from J, the gap between germline ends came to 17 bases. The CDR3 contains 15 residues. CDR3 nucleotides: TGTGCCAGCAGCTCTACTCCGAGCCCGCTCTACGAGCAGTACTTC. It translates to CASSSTPSPLYEQYF.

CDR3 sequence: CASSSTAPGLLSGELFF. CDR3 DNA: TGTGCCAGCAGCTCGACCGCGCCGGGACTACTGTCCGGGGAGCTGTTTTTT. This chain connects TRBV7-9 to TRBJ2-2, with TRBD2 identical over 7 bases. J gave up 6 bases and V 4 bases, and 14 bases lay outside the gene matches. Germline V gives CDR1 SEHNR, CDR2 FQNEAQ (reference sequence). This CDR3 contains 17 residues.

This chain uses TRBV6-1 with TRBJ1-5; possible D gene TRBD1, 6 bases. The CDR3 has 15 residues. The V end was cut by 0 bases, the J end by 5 bases, with 11 bases between. The germline V gene has CDR1 MNHNS and CDR2 SASEGT. CDR3 sequence: CASSEAWGQDQPQHF. CDR3 nucleotides: TGTGCCAGCAGTGAAGCGTGGGGGCAGGATCAGCCCCAGCATTTT.

The chain links TRBV29-1 to TRBJ2-1, with TRBD2 matching 7 bases. CDR3 length: 18 amino acids. V lost 3 bases and J lost 0; bases outside the gene matches: 14. Per the germline V gene, CDR1 is SQVTM and CDR2 is ANQGSEA. The CDR3 is CSVEGSRVGGSSYNEQFF. The CDR3 region has the DNA TGCAGCGTTGAGGGCAGCCGGGTCGGCGGGAGCTCCTACAATGAGCAGTTCTTC.

This sequence joins TRBV4-1 and TRBJ2-3; a weak D match, TRBD1 (5 bases). Trimming cost V 0 bases and J 2 bases, with 9 bases left between them. CDR1 is MGHRA and CDR2 is YSYEKL in the germline V gene. CDR3 length: 15 residues. CDR3 bases: TGCGCCAGCAGCCAAGAGGGGCGTACCACAGATACGCAGTATTTT. Its translation is CASSQEGRTTDTQYF.

This chain connects TRBV7-6 to TRBJ2-7; tentative D call: TRBD2 (6 bases). This CDR3 region has 14 residues. Germline CDR1 is SGHVS and CDR2 is FNYEAQ. The V end was cut by 1 base, the J end by 3 bases, with 10 bases between. This CDR3 is CASSLGGVNYEQYF. CDR3 coding DNA: TGTGCCAGCAGCTTAGGGGGGGTGAACTACGAGCAGTACTTC.

V gene TRBV11-2 combines with J gene TRBJ1-2; TRBD1 aligns across 9 bases. The V segment lost 5 bases and the J segment 7 bases; nucleotides outside the gene matches: 2. This CDR3 has 12 amino acids. Germline CDR1 SGHAT, CDR2 FQNNGV. The CDR3, as DNA: TGTGCCAGCAGCGGACAGGGGTTTGGCTACACCTTC. Protein sequence: CASSGQGFGYTF.

The CDR3 nucleotides are TGTGCCGGCACCACCGGGACTAGCGCCCACAATGAGCAGTTCTTC. Amino acid sequence: CAGTTGTSAHNEQFF. The V call is TRBV27, the J call TRBJ2-1; 10 bases are shared with TRBD2. The CDR3 length is 15 residues. Germline CDR1 reads MNHEY; CDR2 reads SMNVEV (reference sequence). Trimming took 11 bases from V and 5 from J; bases not matched to a gene: 12.

CDR3: CASSSPGLKLFF. As DNA, the CDR3 is TGTGCCAGCAGTTCGCCGGGACTAAAACTGTTTTTT. The genes are TRBV12-3 or TRBV12-4 and TRBJ1-4, with a weak D call TRBD1 (5 bases). Between the trimmed V and J ends, which lost 4 bases and 10 bases, there was a span of 10 bases. This CDR3 spans 12 amino acids.

The chain couples TRBV9 to TRBJ1-1, with TRBD1 as a possible D gene (6 bases). The CDR3 is 14 residues long. Deletions cut 3 bases from V and 4 bases from J, with 13 bases between. From germline, CDR1 is SGDLS and CDR2 YYNGEE. In nucleotides, the CDR3 is TGTGCCAGCAGCGCAAGGGGGGGGACCACTGAAGCTTTCTTT. It translates to CASSARGGTTEAFF.

The chain employs TRBV28 and TRBJ2-7, with D perhaps TRBD1 (5 bases). V was clipped by 7 bases and J by 6 bases, with 19 bases between them. The CDR3 spans 14 residues. Germline assignment: CDR1 MDHEN and CDR2 SYDVKM. CDR3 loop: CASTAARRAGEQYF. The CDR3 nucleotides read TGTGCCAGCACGGCGGCCCGCAGGGCAGGCGAGCAGTACTTC.